Shown below are 16 T cell receptor beta chains from a single sample sequenced in a study of tumor-infiltrating lymphocytes in primary liver carcinoma. From around 0.5 ug total RNA, TCR beta cDNA was generated with a primer in the constant region. Employing slightly modified ARM-PCR, three nested multiplex PCR rounds were run, and these gave rise to the TCR beta libraries. Running 9 to 11 cycles apiece, the first two PCR rounds relied on TRBV1-TRBV30 forward primers together with a C-beta reverse primer. Each CDR3 protein is one row after TCRdb ran MiXCR on the multiplex PCR reads. The sample lists about 92,000 distinct CDR3 sequences, less than 70% occurring once. Without any cell sorting, about 20-31 mg of bulk tissue yielded co-extracted RNA and DNA. Input material: tumor-adjacent normal liver tissue. These receptors all come from a man between 35 and 55 years old with primary liver carcinoma and hepatitis B virus infection.

As to this clonotype: This may stem from a read error, because a much larger clone lies one nucleotide away. The V call is TRBV5-4, the J call TRBJ2-3; D is unresolved. The CDR3 is made up of 15 amino acids. Germline V gives CDR1 SGHNT, CDR2 YYREEE (reference sequence). The V end lost 0 bases, the J end lost 4 bases, and 12 bases lay between the germline ends. The DNA of the CDR3 is TGTGCCAGCAGCTTGGGACCGTCTAGTCCAGATACGCAGTATTTT. Translating it yields CASSLGPSSPDTQYF.

As regards this clonotype: An end of the junction does not agree with germline; a read error may underlie this. This chain uses TRBV29-1 with TRBJ2-7; TRBD1 might be the D (5 bases). CDR3 length: 13 residues. Germline V gene lookup returns CDR1 SQVTM and CDR2 ANQGSEA. The CDR3: CSVDREGTYEHYF. CDR3 bases: TGCAGCGTTGACAGGGAAGGTACCTACGAGCACTATTTC.

Worth noting for this clonotype: A much larger clone lies one base from this, so it may be a read error. The V call is TRBV5-5, the J call TRBJ2-7; 11 bases agree with TRBD2. CDR1 SGHKS and CDR2 YYEKEE come from the germline V gene (reference sequence). CDR3 length: 15 amino acids. The chain's CDR3 is CANSLLTSGTVEQYF. The DNA of the CDR3 is TGTGCCAACAGCTTGCTGACTAGCGGGACTGTCGAGCAGTACTTC.

About this clonotype: With a much larger clone just one base away, this may be a read error. This chain connects TRBV5-4 to TRBJ1-4; no firm D call. The CDR3 sequence is 13 residues long. Germline CDR1 SGHNT, CDR2 YYREEE (reference sequence). CDR3 in amino acids: CASSLESEGKLVF. The CDR3 nucleotides are TGTGCCAGCAGCTTGGAGTCGGAGGGAAAACTGGTTTTT. The full variable domain, with the rest looked up from reference TRBV5-4 and TRBJ1-4, is ETGVTQSPTHLIKTRGQQVTLRCSSQSGHNTVSWYQQALGQGPQFIFQYYREEENGRGNFPPRFSGLQFPNYSSELNVNALELDDSALYLCASSLESEGKLVFGSGTQLSVL.

V gene TRBV29-1 combines with J gene TRBJ2-1; 7 bases match TRBD1. Per germline, CDR1 SQVTM and CDR2 ANQGSEA. CDR3 length: 13 amino acids. Written as DNA, the CDR3 is TGCAATGTTTCGACAGGGCTCTACAATGAGCAGTTCTTC. Translation: CNVSTGLYNEQFF.

This clonotype came up a few times. The gene calls are TRBV5-4 and TRBJ2-1, with D maybe TRBD2 (6 bases). Germline values: CDR1 SGHNT, CDR2 YYREEE (reference sequence). The CDR3 contains 16 residues. Deletions cut 4 bases from V and 9 bases from J, with 23 bases between. CDR3 bases: TGTGCCAGCAGCCTCGGGCCTAGCGAGAGGGCCGGTGAGCAGTTCTTC. The encoded protein is CASSLGPSERAGEQFF.

With respect to this clonotype: Relative to the germline gene, one junction end is altered; a read error may explain this. This chain joins TRBV6-1 and TRBJ1-1, with TRBD1 matching over 9 bases. The germline V gene has CDR1 MNHNS and CDR2 SASEGT. This CDR3 region has 14 residues. DNA of the CDR3: TGTGCCAGCAACGATAGGACAGGGGCCCATGAAACTTTCTTT. It translates to CASNDRTGAHETFF.

A note on this clonotype: A much larger clone differs from this one at a single base, so this may be a read error. The conserved closing phenylalanine or tryptophan is absent in this CDR3, likely reflecting a read error. This sequence joins TRBV10-1 and TRBJ2-7; D possibly corresponds to TRBD1 (6 bases). Germline values: CDR1 WNHNN, CDR2 SYGVQD (reference sequence). The CDR3 totals 13 residues. V lost 4 bases, J lost 2 bases, and 9 bases lay in between. CDR3 in DNA: TGCGCCAGCAGTGCCTCAGGGGCCTACGAGCAGTACTAC. It codes for CASSASGAYEQYY.

On this clonotype itself: This could be a read error, since a much larger clone is one nucleotide away. The V call is TRBV29-1, the J call TRBJ1-1; no clear D gene. The CDR3 runs 11 residues. The germline V gene has CDR1 SQVTM and CDR2 ANQGSEA. In nucleotides, the CDR3 is TGCAGCGTTAGGGTGAACACTGAAGTTTTCTTT. Protein: CSVRVNTEVFF. Looking up the rest from reference TRBV29-1 and TRBJ1-1 gives the full variable domain: SAVISQKPSRDICQRGTSLTIQCQVDSQVTMMFWYRQQPGQSLTLIATANQGSEATYESGFVIDKFPISRPNLTFSTLTVSNMSPEDSSIYLCSVRVNTEVFFGQGTRLTVV.

Concerning this clonotype: The CDR3 does not end in the conserved phenylalanine or tryptophan, so this is likely a read error. The DNA is left out, because the CDR3 cannot be placed on it with certainty; the CDR3 is given as TCRdb lists it. V is TRBV29-1 and J is TRBJ2-7; the DNA was not used to check the table's D call, TRBD1. Looked up from germline, CDR1 is SQVTM and CDR2 is ANQGSEA. The CDR3 spans 16 amino acids, including both terminal residues. The CDR3 sequence: CSVELLGRPGVNEQYI.

A remark on this clonotype: One junction end does not reproduce the germline sequence, and a read error may be involved. The chain uses TRBV5-1 and TRBJ1-1; TRBD1 is a possible D gene (6 bases). The germline gives CDR1 SGHRS, CDR2 YFSETQ. The CDR3 contains 14 residues. DNA for the CDR3: TGCGCCAGCGGCTTCCAGGACAGTTACACTGAAGCTTTCTTT. It translates to CASGFQDSYTEAFF.

This chain links TRBV7-9 with TRBJ2-1, with 7 positions matching TRBD2. Germline V CDR1 and CDR2: SEHNR, FQNEAQ (reference sequence). This CDR3 spans 15 amino acids. Trimming at V came to 9 bases and at J to 0 bases, leaving 8 bases not matched to a gene. CDR3 loop: CASTLAASSYNEQFF. CDR3 nucleotide sequence: TGTGCCAGTACCCTAGCGGCCAGCTCCTACAATGAGCAGTTCTTC.

About this clonotype: Mismatch with germline at one junction end may stem from a read error. This chain uses TRBV11-2 with TRBJ2-2; TRBD2 matches 10 bases. The germline gives CDR1 SGHAT, CDR2 FQNNGV. There are 18 residues in the CDR3. CDR3 nucleotides: TGTGCCAACAGCTTCCGGGGTCTAGCGGGAGTGAAGACCGGGGAGCTGTTTTTT. Amino acid sequence: CANSFRGLAGVKTGELFF.

This chain links TRBV28 with TRBJ2-6; D uncertain. Looked up from germline, CDR1 is MDHEN and CDR2 is SYDVKM. The CDR3 runs to 16 residues. V was cut by 7 bases and J by 0 bases, with 13 bases left in between. As DNA, the CDR3 is TGTGCCAGCACCTTGGATGGGGACTCTGGGGCCAACGTCCTGACTTTC. Amino acid sequence: CASTLDGDSGANVLTF.

This clonotype has ten or more counts. The chain combines TRBV10-2 with TRBJ2-7, with D possibly matching TRBD1 (6 bases). V gave up 7 bases and J gave up 2 bases, with 15 bases separating them. This CDR3 contains 14 residues. Germline V CDR1 and CDR2: WSHSY, SAAADI. The CDR3 sequence is CASTAQGPPYEQYF. The CDR3 DNA reads TGCGCCAGCACTGCACAGGGTCCCCCCTACGAGCAGTACTTC.

The V and J genes are TRBV6-5 and TRBJ1-5; possible D gene TRBD1, 5 bases. Trimming removed 8 bases at V and 0 bases at J, with 20 bases between. The germline CDR1 and CDR2 sequences are MNHEY and SVGAGI. The CDR3 length is 17 residues. For the CDR3, the DNA is TGTGCCAGCGGCTTGAAATTCCGGGACCTTAGCAATCAGCCCCAGCATTTT. Translating gives CASGLKFRDLSNQPQHF.